This T cell receptor (beta chain) originates from a study of T cells after posttransplantation cyclophosphamide. Findings and limits, study-wide: TRB clonality was highly associated with recipient CMV seropositivity and reactivation. Blood and skin or GI T cell repertoires showed limited TRB overlap. Donor CD8+ memory clones often dominated recipient blood repertoires at later times.

This related bone marrow graft donor gave peripheral blood on the day of marrow donation. Produced via immunoSEQ multiplex PCR; TCRdb's table is partial and in-frame only. Altogether fewer than 40,000 clones were found in the sample, and no singletons occur. This clone was detected many times. Its matching antigen is unknown. V was pared by 0 bases and J by 2 bases, with 16 bases between. The CDR3 consists of 17 residues. Germline values: CDR1 SNHLY, CDR2 FYNNEI. The receptor was derived from a woman in her forties or fifties in good health and a related stem cell transplant donor. Sequenced sample: PBMCs. This chain uses TRBV2 with TRBJ1-2, with D perhaps TRBD1 (6 bases). The CDR3 loop is CASSEAGGYRANYGYTF. In nucleotides, the CDR3 is TGTGCCAGCAGTGAAGCAGGCGGGTACAGGGCGAACTATGGCTACACCTTC.